A selection of T cell receptor beta chains follows, all from one sample in a study of T cell clonotyping in hematopoietic cell transplantation. TCRdb keeps only in-frame clones here, not all; method: immunoSEQ multiplex PCR. The table lists 13,000 or so clones, about 98% of them singletons. The starting material was peripheral blood mononuclear cells, obtained 30 days after allogeneic stem cell transplant. Receptors originate from a female patient aged 50-59 years who had an allogeneic stem cell transplant from an unrelated donor, so T cells may come from the graft donor. Some clones in this sample may be carry-over from other donors' samples. The conserved cysteine and the conserved F or W are not part of the CDR3 here. D genes are given only for firm matches.

D	V	J	length	CDR3
-	TRBV30	TRBJ1-6	11	AWRAGEGSPLH
TRBD1	TRBV28	TRBJ2-7	19	ASRGETRQTLGGQGFYEQY
-	TRBV6-5	TRBJ1-2	9	ASRGAYGYT
-	TRBV2	TRBJ2-3	9	ASGARDTQY
-	TRBV7-2	TRBJ1-2	13	ASSTGRSSLYGYT
-	TRBV30	TRBJ1-1	12	AWSPRGTDTEAF
TRBD1	TRBV6-1	TRBJ1-6	13	ASRLEGQGGSPLH
TRBD2	TRBV19	TRBJ2-5	12	ASSSRAGEETQY
-	TRBV2	TRBJ1-1	13	ASSEIIRAGGQAF
-	TRBV19	TRBJ1-2	12	ASSPRNFNYGYT
TRBD2	TRBV5-8	TRBJ2-5	11	ASSLAREGTQY
-	TRBV7-2	TRBJ1-1	11	ASTWNTNTEAF
TRBD1	TRBV14	TRBJ2-5	17	ASSQGRWTGSPKQETQY
TRBD1	TRBV25-1	TRBJ2-3	14	ASSDYGQGATDTQY
-	TRBV7-9	TRBJ1-5	14	ASSSGRGGRNQPQH
TRBD1	TRBV11-2	TRBJ1-4	12	ASSLGQGGEKLF
-	TRBV14	TRBJ2-1	14	ASSQDGGNTYNEQF
TRBD1	TRBV9	TRBJ2-1	14	ASSVATGGPDNEQF
TRBD2	TRBV7-9	TRBJ2-7	9	ASGAGGEQY
TRBD2	TRBV5-1	TRBJ2-2	15	ASSLRGGLYDTGELF
-	TRBV27	TRBJ1-2	11	ASLDSSSHGYT
TRBD1	TRBV7-9	TRBJ1-1	14	ASSLREQGAGTEAF
-	TRBV27	TRBJ1-3	12	ASKDLSSGNTIY
-	TRBV4-2	TRBJ1-1	15	ASSPRRMASPNTEAF
TRBD1	TRBV30	TRBJ1-1	9	AWDGQATAF
TRBD2	TRBV4-2	TRBJ2-7	16	ASSQVGSRGGSSYEQY
-	TRBV14	TRBJ1-4	11	ASSRGSLEKLF
-	TRBV9	TRBJ2-7	11	ASSVATGYEQY
-	TRBV11-2	TRBJ2-3	12	ASRIEGGTDTQY
-	TRBV30	TRBJ1-1	12	AWSRGDLGTEAF
TRBD1	TRBV30	TRBJ1-6	13	AWRPTGAGNSPLH
-	TRBV6-1	TRBJ2-7	9	ASSDHREQY
-	TRBV6-1	TRBJ2-2	15	ASSGVRRSRATGELF
TRBD1	TRBV30	TRBJ1-3	17	ASATFTGDLLPSGNTIY
TRBD2	TRBV6-4	TRBJ2-5	13	ASSATSGGRETQY
TRBD1	TRBV4-1	TRBJ1-3	15	ASSQPGTGSSGNTIY
-	TRBV9	TRBJ1-3	12	ASSRSFSGNTIY
-	TRBV7-3	TRBJ1-6	12	ASARDPYNSPLH
-	TRBV7-3	TRBJ2-3	11	ASSSSREDTQY
-	TRBV5-1	TRBJ1-2	14	ASSLQTARADYGYT